These 12 T cell receptor beta chains came from one sample sequenced in a study of blood T cell repertoires in COVID-19. Method: immunoSEQ multiplex PCR; TCRdb's copy keeps in-frame clones and lacks some. The table has around 340,000 clones, roughly 86% seen once; the top ten hold over 1%. Sequencing was done on a sample of PBMCs or T cells enriched from blood (not recorded which). These receptors were collected from a woman in her 30s who had been exposed to COVID-19.

The rearrangement links TRBV6-5 to TRBJ1-2, with 7 nucleotides matching TRBD1. Unmatched junction bases numbered 7, after V lost 7 bases and J lost 5 bases. Germline CDR1 and CDR2: MNHEY and SVGAGI. This CDR3 contains 13 residues. CDR3 protein: CASNPQGWYGYTF. As DNA, the CDR3 is TGTGCCAGCAACCCACAGGGGTGGTATGGCTACACCTTC.

This chain joins TRBV7-9 and TRBJ1-1, with 7 bases fitting TRBD1. This CDR3 comprises 15 residues. V lost 3 bases to trimming and J lost 0 bases; unmatched junction nucleotides: 4. From germline, CDR1 is SEHNR and CDR2 FQNEAQ (reference sequence). The CDR3 protein is CASSFAGTVNTEAFF. In DNA form, the CDR3 reads TGTGCCAGCAGCTTCGCCGGGACAGTGAACACTGAAGCTTTCTTT.

The chain couples TRBV11-2 to TRBJ2-7; D may be TRBD2 (6 bases). The CDR3 sequence is 16 residues long. Germline lookup yields CDR1 SGHAT and CDR2 FQNNGV. V was pared by 5 bases and J by 5 bases, with 22 bases between. In DNA, the CDR3 is TGTGCCAGCAGCAACCGCGGAGGAGGGACCCTCCACGAGCAGTACTTC. It yields the protein CASSNRGGGTLHEQYF. Variable domain in full (rest from reference TRBV11-2 and TRBJ2-7): EAGVAQSPRYKIIEKRQSVAFWCNPISGHATLYWYQQILGQGPKLLIQFQNNGVVDDSQLPKDRFSAERLKGVDSTLKIQPAKLEDSAVYLCASSNRGGGTLHEQYFGPGTRLTVT.

The rearrangement links TRBV19 to TRBJ2-1; 8 bases fit TRBD2. CDR1 is LNHDA and CDR2 is SQIVND in the germline V gene (reference sequence). The CDR3 extends over 14 amino acids. Trimming at V came to 7 bases and at J to 4 bases, leaving 6 bases not matched to a gene. The CDR3 coding sequence is TGTGCCAGTAAAGCGGGAGCGGCTTACAATGAGCAGTTCTTC. This translates into CASKAGAAYNEQFF.

The chain carries TRBV29-1 and TRBJ2-3; 10 positions match TRBD2. Germline CDR1 SQVTM, CDR2 ANQGSEA. The J segment lost 3 bases and the V segment lost 7 bases, leaving 7 bases of the junction unmatched. The CDR3 runs 14 residues. In DNA form, the CDR3 reads TGCAGCGGCACGGGACTAGCGCCTACAGATACGCAGTATTTT. Encoded protein: CSGTGLAPTDTQYF.

This chain links TRBV5-1 with TRBJ1-2, with D unresolved. This CDR3 region has 15 residues. V was shortened by 4 bases and J by 2 bases, with 15 bases between the two germline ends. Germline V gives CDR1 SGHRS, CDR2 YFSETQ. The CDR3 DNA is TGCGCCAGCAGCCCATCTCAGGCGACGAACTATGGCTACACCTTC. Translating gives CASSPSQATNYGYTF.

V and J are TRBV7-9 and TRBJ2-4, with TRBD2 matching over 9 bases. Germline V gene lookup returns CDR1 SEHNR and CDR2 FQNEAQ (reference sequence). Germline trimming cut 4 bases from V and 8 bases from J; bases unmatched to any gene: 6. The CDR3 runs 14 residues. In nucleotides, the CDR3 is TGTGCCAGCAGCTCCAGCGGGAGGTCGGACATTCAGTACTTC. This sequence encodes CASSSSGRSDIQYF. The whole variable domain, filled in from reference TRBV7-9 and TRBJ2-4, reads DTGVSQNPRHKITKRGQNVTFRCDPISEHNRLYWYRQTLGQGPEFLTYFQNEAQLEKSRLLSDRFSAERPKGSFSTLEIQRTEQGDSAMYLCASSSSGRSDIQYFGAGTRLSVL.

This clone was counted only a few times. V usage is TRBV18 and J usage is TRBJ1-5, with D uncertain. Between the trimmed V and J ends, which lost 3 bases and 7 bases, there was a span of 7 bases. This CDR3 spans 12 amino acids. Germline values: CDR1 KGHSH, CDR2 LQKENI. This CDR3 reads CASSPAGQPQHF. CDR3 nucleotide sequence: TGTGCCAGCTCACCCGCGGGGCAGCCCCAGCATTTT.

This chain uses TRBV30 with TRBJ2-7, with TRBD1 as a possible D gene (7 bases). Trimming took off 1 base at V and 2 bases at J, with 12 bases between the two ends. Germline CDR1 reads GTSNPN; CDR2 reads SVGIG (reference sequence). This CDR3 spans 14 amino acids. The CDR3 spells CAWSDPRGAYEQYF. CDR3 bases: TGTGCCTGGAGTGACCCCAGGGGGGCCTACGAGCAGTACTTC.

The gene calls are TRBV29-1 and TRBJ2-3; 7 bases agree with TRBD1. Germline V CDR1 and CDR2: SQVTM, ANQGSEA. This CDR3 region has 16 residues. The V segment lost 5 bases and the J segment 0 bases; nucleotides outside the gene matches: 11. The CDR3 bases are TGCAGCGTTTACGGGACAGCCGAAGCTAGCACAGATACGCAGTATTTT. Protein sequence: CSVYGTAEASTDTQYF.

J is TRBJ2-7 and V is TRBV10-3; D not certain. Germline V gene lookup returns CDR1 ENHRY and CDR2 SYGVKD. Trimming stripped 4 bases from V and 6 bases from J, with 19 bases between. The CDR3 length is 15 residues. The CDR3 nucleotides read TGTGCCATCAGTGCGCGAGGAGTGGAATCCGTCGAGCAGTACTTC. Translated, it gives CAISARGVESVEQYF.

The chain is built from TRBV7-9 and TRBJ2-2, with TRBD2 identical over 13 bases. The germline CDR1 and CDR2 sequences are SEHNR and FQNEAQ (reference sequence). The J segment lost 0 bases and the V segment lost 5 bases, leaving 3 bases of the junction unmatched. This CDR3 is built from 17 residues. The CDR3 region has the DNA TGTGCCAGCAGCCACGGGACTAGCGGGGCGAACACCGGGGAGCTGTTTTTT. It is translated as CASSHGTSGANTGELFF.